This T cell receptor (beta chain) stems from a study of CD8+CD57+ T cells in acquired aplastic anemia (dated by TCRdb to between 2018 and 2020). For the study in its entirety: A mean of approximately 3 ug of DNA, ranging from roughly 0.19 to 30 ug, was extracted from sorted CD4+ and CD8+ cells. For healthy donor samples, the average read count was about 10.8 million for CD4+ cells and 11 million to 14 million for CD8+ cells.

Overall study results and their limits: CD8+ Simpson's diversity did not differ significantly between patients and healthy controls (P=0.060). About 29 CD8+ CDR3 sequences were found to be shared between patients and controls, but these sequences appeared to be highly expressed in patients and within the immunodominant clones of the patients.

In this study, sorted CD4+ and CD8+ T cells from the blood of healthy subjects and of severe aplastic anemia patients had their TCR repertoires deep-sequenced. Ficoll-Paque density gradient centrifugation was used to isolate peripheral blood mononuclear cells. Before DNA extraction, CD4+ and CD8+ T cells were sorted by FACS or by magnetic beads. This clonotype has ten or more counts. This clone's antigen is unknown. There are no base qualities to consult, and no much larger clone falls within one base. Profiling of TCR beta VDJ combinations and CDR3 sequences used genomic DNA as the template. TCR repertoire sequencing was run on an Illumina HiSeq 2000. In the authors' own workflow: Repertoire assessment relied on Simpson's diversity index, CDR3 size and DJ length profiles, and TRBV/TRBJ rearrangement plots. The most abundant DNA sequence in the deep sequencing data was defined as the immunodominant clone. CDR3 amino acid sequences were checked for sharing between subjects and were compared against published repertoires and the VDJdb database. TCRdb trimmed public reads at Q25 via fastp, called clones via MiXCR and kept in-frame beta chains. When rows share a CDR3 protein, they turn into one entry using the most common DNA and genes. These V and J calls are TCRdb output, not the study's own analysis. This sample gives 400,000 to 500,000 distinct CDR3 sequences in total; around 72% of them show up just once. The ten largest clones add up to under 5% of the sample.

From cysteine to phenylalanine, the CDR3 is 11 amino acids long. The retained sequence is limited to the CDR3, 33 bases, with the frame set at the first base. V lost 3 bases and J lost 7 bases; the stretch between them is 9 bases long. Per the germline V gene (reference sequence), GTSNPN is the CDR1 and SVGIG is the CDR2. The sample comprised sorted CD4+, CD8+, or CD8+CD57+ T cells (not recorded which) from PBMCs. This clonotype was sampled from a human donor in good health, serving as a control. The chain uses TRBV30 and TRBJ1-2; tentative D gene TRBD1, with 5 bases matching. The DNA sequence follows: TGTGCCTGGAGGAGGGACCTTGGCTACACCTTC. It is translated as CAWRRDLGYTF. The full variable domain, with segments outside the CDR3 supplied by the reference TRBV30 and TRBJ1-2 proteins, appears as SQTIHQWPATLVQPVGSPLSLECTVEGTSNPNLYWYRQAAGRGLQLLFYSVGIGQISSEVPQNLSASRPQDRQFILSSKKLLLSDSGFYLCAWRRDLGYTFGSGTRLTVV.